The 3 T cell receptor beta chains listed next were all sequenced from one sample in a study of blood T cell repertoires in COVID-19 (dated by TCRdb to 2019 to 2021). The method was the immunoSEQ multiplex PCR assay. Imported from immuneACCESS, the table was reduced by TCRdb to in-frame sequences with V and J called. These copies leave out some clones; in studies compared against another copy, an unresolved V gene accounts for under half, and the cause of the remainder is not known. Counted in this sample were 60,000 or so clones; around 83% of them appeared once. The ten largest clones add up to 3.5% of the sample. The sample was peripheral blood. The receptors were gathered from a woman older than 75 with acute or convalescent COVID-19.

The V gene is TRBV7-9, the J gene TRBJ1-1, with a possible D match to TRBD1 (6 bases). Between the trimmed V and J ends, which lost 5 bases and 3 bases, there was a span of 16 bases. Per germline, CDR1 SEHNR and CDR2 FQNEAQ (reference sequence). There are 15 residues in the CDR3. The CDR3 DNA reads TGTGCCAGCAGCCACGCGCGGGGGGCCGACACTGAAGCTTTCTTT. The encoded protein is CASSHARGADTEAFF.

This chain joins TRBV9 and TRBJ2-1; no clear D gene. The ends were cut back, 2 bases at V and 0 bases at J, with 9 bases in the middle. The germline CDR1 and CDR2 sequences are SGDLS and YYNGEE. The CDR3 runs to 15 residues. CDR3 sequence: CASSVGGNSYNEQFF. The CDR3 DNA sequence: TGTGCCAGCAGCGTCGGCGGAAACTCCTACAATGAGCAGTTCTTC.

V usage is TRBV13 and J usage is TRBJ1-1, with 9 bases fitting TRBD1. Germline CDR1 PRHDT, CDR2 FYEKMQ (reference sequence). Losses at the gene ends were 5 bases for V and 5 bases for J; bases not matched to a gene: 6. The CDR3 runs to 14 residues. The CDR3 coding sequence is TGTGCCAGCAGCCACACAGGGGGCGGTACTGAAGCTTTCTTT. Translation: CASSHTGGGTEAFF.